This TCR beta chain was found in a study of cytomegalovirus exposure and HLA in healthy donors. Findings and caveats of the study: Exclusion applied to some V segments, including TRBV6-2 and TRBV6-3, as they were indistinguishable. Associated with HLA alleles at 0.05 false discovery rate in a later analysis were fewer than 20,000 TCR beta sequences. A previous analysis found most TCR beta V segments productive roughly 90% or roughly 30% of the time.

A remark on this clone: Its antigen is still unknown.

Losses at the gene ends were 6 bases for V and 5 bases for J; bases not matched to a gene: 11. CDR1 and CDR2 from the germline V gene are SGHTA and FQGNSA. The CDR3 extends over 16 amino acids. 60 Vbeta and 13 Jbeta primers were used in PCR. In the original workflow: Later, an analysis found about 77 million unique TCR beta chains, and about 10 million of these were shared. The table came from immunoSEQ multiplex PCR; TCRdb's copy has only in-frame clones and leaves some out. V and J calls and clone size are those listed in that table; D and trimming were worked out from the DNA. Here the sample spans tens of thousands of clones, over 65% being singletons.

The source is a middle-aged man in good health and CMV-seronegative. V is TRBV7-2 and J is TRBJ2-5; 11 bases are shared with TRBD2. Material for sequencing was PBMCs. The DNA for the CDR3 is TGTGCCAGCAGACCACCGGGACTAGCGGTTTTGGAGACCCAGTACTTC. Translated, it gives CASRPPGLAVLETQYF.